This T cell receptor beta chain is from a study of T cells after yellow fever vaccination. Concerning this clonotype itself: A much larger clone differs from this one at a single base, so this may be a read error.

A 5'RACE template-switching step, the method used to make TCR cDNA, added a universal primer site and UMIs. TCRdb reprocessed the 5' RACE reads via MiXCR and lists one record per CDR3 protein. The data contain 60,000 to 95,000 distinct CDR3 sequences, more than 5.5% of them singletons. Sequenced here: CD8+ T cells sorted from PBMCs, sampled about 10 days after the first yellow fever vaccination. This sequence originates from a man younger than 35 who received the YFV17D yellow fever vaccine.

The CDR3 spells CASSPSGTSGGSGEPFF. Here the CDR3 DNA reads TGTGCCAGCAGTCCATCTGGGACTAGCGGGGGGTCTGGGGAGCCGTTTTTT. The rearrangement uses TRBV6-1 and TRBJ2-2; 15 bases agree with TRBD2. Germline V gene sequence: CDR1 MNHNS, CDR2 SASEGT. This CDR3 is built from 17 residues.